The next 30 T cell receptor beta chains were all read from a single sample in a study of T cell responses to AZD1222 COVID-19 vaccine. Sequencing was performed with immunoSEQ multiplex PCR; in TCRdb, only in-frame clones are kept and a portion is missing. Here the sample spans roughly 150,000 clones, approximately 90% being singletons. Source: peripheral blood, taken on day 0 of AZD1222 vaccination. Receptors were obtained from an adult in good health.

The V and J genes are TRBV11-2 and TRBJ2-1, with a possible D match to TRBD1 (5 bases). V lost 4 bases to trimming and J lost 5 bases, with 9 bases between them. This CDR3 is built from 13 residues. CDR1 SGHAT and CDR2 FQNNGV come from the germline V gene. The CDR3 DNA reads TGTGCCAGCAGCTCAGGGTTCAACAATGAGCAGTTCTTC. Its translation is CASSSGFNNEQFF. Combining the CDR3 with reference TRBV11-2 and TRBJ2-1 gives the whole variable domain EAGVAQSPRYKIIEKRQSVAFWCNPISGHATLYWYQQILGQGPKLLIQFQNNGVVDDSQLPKDRFSAERLKGVDSTLKIQPAKLEDSAVYLCASSSGFNNEQFFGPGTRLTVL.

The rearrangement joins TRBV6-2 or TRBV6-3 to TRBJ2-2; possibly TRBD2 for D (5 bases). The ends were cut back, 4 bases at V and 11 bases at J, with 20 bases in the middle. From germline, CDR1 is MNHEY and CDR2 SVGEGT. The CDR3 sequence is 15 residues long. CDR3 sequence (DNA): TGTGCCAGCAGTTCACTTCTTGGACTCCGCGGAGAGCTGTTTTTT. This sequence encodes CASSSLLGLRGELFF.

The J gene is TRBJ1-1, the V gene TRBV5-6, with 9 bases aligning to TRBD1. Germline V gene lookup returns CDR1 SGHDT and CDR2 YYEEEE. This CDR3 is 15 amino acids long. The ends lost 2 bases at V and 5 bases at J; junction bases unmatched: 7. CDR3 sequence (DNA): TGTGCCAGCAGCTTTCCGGGACAGGGATATACTGAAGCTTTCTTT. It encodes CASSFPGQGYTEAFF. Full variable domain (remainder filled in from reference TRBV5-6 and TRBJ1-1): DAGVTQSPTHLIKTRGQQVTLRCSPKSGHDTVSWYQQALGQGPQFIFQYYEEEERQRGNFPDRFSGHQFPNYSSELNVNALLLGDSALYLCASSFPGQGYTEAFFGQGTRLTVV.

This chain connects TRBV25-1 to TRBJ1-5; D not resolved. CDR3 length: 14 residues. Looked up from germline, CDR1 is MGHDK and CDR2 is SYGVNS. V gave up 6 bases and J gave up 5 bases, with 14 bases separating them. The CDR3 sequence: CASRAGGIHQPQHF. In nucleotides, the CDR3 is TGTGCCAGCAGAGCCGGAGGGATTCATCAGCCCCAGCATTTT.

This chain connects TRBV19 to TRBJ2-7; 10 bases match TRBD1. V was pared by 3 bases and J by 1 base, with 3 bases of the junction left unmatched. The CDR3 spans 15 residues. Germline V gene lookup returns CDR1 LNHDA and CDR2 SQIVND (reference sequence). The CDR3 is CASSMTGGVSYEQYF. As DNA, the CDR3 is TGTGCCAGTAGTATGACAGGGGGCGTATCCTACGAGCAGTACTTC.

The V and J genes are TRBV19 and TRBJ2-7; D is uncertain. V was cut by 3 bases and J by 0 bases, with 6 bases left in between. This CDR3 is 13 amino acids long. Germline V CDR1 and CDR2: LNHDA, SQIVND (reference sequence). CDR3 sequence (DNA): TGTGCCAGTAGTATGGTCAGCTCCTACGAGCAGTACTTC. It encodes CASSMVSSYEQYF.

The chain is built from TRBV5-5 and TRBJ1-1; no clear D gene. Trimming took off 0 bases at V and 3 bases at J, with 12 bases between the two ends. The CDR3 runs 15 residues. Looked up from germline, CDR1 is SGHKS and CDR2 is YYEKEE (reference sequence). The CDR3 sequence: CASSLANLGYTEAFF. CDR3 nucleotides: TGTGCCAGCAGCTTGGCCAATCTTGGGTACACTGAAGCTTTCTTT.

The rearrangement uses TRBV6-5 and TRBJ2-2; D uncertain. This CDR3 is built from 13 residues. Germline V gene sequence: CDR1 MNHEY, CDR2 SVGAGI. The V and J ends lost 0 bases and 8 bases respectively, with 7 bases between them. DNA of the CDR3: TGTGCCAGCAGTTACTCGGGGATGGGGGAGCTGTTTTTT. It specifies CASSYSGMGELFF.

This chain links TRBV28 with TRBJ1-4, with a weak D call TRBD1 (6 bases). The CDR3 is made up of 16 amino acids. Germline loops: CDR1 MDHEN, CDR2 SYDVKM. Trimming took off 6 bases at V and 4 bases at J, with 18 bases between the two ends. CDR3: CASSSGPGAYNEKLFF. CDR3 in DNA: TGTGCCAGCAGCTCCGGCCCGGGGGCCTATAATGAAAAACTGTTTTTT.

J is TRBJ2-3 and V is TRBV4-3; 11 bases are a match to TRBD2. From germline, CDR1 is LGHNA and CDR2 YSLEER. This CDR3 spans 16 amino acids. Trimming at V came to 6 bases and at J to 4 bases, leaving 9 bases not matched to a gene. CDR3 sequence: CASSGTSGREADTQYF. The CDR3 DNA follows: TGCGCCAGCAGTGGCACTAGCGGGAGAGAGGCAGATACGCAGTATTTT.

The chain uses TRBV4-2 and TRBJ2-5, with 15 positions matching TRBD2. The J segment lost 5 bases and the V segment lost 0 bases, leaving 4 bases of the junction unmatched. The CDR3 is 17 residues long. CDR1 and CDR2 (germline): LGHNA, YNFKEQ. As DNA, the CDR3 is TGTGCCAGCAGCCAAGAGGGACTAGCGGGAGGACCGGAGACCCAGTACTTC. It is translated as CASSQEGLAGGPETQYF.

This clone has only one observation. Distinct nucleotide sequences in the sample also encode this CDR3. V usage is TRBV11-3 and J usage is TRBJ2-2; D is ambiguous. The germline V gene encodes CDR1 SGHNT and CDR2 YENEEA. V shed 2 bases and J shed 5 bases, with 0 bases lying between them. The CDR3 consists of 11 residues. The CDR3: CASSLTGELFF. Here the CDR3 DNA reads TGTGCCAGCAGCTTAACCGGGGAGCTGTTTTTT.

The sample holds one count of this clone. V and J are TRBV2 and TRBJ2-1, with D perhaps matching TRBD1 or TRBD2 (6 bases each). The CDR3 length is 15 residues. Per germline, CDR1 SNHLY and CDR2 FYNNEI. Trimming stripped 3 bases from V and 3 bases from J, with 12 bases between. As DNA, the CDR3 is TGTGCCAGCAGTGATCTGGGGGGCTTCTACAATGAGCAGTTCTTC. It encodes CASSDLGGFYNEQFF.

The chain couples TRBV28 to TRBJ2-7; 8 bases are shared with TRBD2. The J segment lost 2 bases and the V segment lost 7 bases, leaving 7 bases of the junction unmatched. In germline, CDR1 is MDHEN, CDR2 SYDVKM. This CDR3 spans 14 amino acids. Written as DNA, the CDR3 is TGTGCCAGCACCCTATCCGGGAGGGCCTACGAGCAGTACTTC. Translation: CASTLSGRAYEQYF.

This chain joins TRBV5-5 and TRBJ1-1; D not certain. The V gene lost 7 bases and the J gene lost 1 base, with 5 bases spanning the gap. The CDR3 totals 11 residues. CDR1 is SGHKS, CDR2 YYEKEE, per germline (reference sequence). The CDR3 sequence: CASRSNTEAFF. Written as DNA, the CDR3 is TGTGCCAGCCGCTCGAACACTGAAGCTTTCTTT. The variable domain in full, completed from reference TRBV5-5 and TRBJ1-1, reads DAGVTQSPTHLIKTRGQQVTLRCSPISGHKSVSWYQQVLGQGPQFIFQYYEKEERGRGNFPDRFSARQFPNYSSELNVNALLLGDSALYLCASRSNTEAFFGQGTRLTVV.

CDR3 DNA sequence: TGTGCCAGCAGCCAAGATAGATTGTTTTGGGGCACTGAAGCTTTCTTT. Its protein product is CASSQDRLFWGTEAFF. This chain joins TRBV14 and TRBJ1-1; D is ambiguous. Germline-derived CDR1 and CDR2 are SGHDN and FVKESK. Trimming took off 0 bases at V and 4 bases at J, with 15 bases between the two ends. There are 16 residues in the CDR3.

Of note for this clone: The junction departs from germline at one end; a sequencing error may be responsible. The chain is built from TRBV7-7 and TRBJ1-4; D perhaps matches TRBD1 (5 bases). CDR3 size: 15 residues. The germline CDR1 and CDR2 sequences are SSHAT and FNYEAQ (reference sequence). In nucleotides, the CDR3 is TGTGCTAGCAGCTTACGTAGGGGTTCTAATGAAAAACTGTTTTTT. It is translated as CASSLRRGSNEKLFF.

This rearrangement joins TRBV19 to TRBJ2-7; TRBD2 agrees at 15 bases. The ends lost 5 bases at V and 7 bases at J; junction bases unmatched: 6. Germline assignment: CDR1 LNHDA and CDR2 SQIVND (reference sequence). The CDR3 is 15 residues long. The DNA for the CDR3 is TGTGCCAGTAGTGACGGGACTAGCGGGAGGCGGGAGCAGTACTTC. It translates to CASSDGTSGRREQYF.

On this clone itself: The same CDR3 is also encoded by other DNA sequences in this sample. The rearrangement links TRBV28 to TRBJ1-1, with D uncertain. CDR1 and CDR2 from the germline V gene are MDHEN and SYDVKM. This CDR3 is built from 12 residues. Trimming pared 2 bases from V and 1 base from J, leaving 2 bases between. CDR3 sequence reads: CASSLGNTEAFF. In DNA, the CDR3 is TGTGCCAGCAGTTTAGGGAACACTGAAGCTTTCTTT.

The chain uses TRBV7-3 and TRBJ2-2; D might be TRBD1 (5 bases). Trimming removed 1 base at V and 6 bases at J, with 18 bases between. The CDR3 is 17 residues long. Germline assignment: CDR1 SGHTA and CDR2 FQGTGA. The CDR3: CASSLKIGRQGAGELFF. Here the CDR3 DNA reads TGTGCCAGCAGCTTAAAAATCGGGCGGCAGGGCGCCGGGGAGCTGTTTTTT.

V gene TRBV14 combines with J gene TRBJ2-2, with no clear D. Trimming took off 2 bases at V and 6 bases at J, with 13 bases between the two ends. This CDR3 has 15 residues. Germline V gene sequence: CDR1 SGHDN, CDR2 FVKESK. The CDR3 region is CASSQQPPAAGELFF. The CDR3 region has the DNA TGTGCCAGCAGCCAACAGCCCCCGGCAGCCGGGGAGCTGTTTTTT.

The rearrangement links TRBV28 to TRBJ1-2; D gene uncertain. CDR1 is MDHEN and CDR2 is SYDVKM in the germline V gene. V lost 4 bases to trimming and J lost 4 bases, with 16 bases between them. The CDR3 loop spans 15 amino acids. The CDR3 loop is CASSSPGEVFYGYTF. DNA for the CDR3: TGTGCCAGCAGTTCCCCCGGGGAGGTTTTCTATGGCTACACCTTC.

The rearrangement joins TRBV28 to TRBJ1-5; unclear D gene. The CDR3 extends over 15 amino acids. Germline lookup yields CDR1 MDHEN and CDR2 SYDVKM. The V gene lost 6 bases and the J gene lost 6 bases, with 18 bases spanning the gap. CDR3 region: CASRLAAPIGQPQHF. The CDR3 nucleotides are TGTGCCAGCAGGCTTGCCGCGCCCATAGGTCAGCCCCAGCATTTT. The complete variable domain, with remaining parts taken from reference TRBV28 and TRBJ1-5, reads DVKVTQSSRYLVKRTGEKVFLECVQDMDHENMFWYRQDPGLGLRLIYFSYDVKMKEKGDIPEGYSVSREKKERFSLILESASTNQTSMYLCASRLAAPIGQPQHFGDGTRLSIL.

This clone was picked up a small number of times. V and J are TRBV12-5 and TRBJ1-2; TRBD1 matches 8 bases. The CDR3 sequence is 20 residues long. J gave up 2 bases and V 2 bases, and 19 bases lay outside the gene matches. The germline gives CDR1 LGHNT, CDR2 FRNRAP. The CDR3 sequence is CASGLTWGLSAQGVNYGYTF. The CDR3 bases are TGTGCTAGTGGTTTGACCTGGGGACTATCCGCACAGGGGGTAAACTATGGCTACACCTTC.

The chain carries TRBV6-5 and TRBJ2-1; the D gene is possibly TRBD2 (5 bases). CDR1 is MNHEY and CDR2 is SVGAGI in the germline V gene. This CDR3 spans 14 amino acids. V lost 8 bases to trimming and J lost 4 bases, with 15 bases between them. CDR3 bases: TGTGCCAGCCTATCTCCTAGCAGATACAATGAGCAGTTCTTC. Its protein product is CASLSPSRYNEQFF.

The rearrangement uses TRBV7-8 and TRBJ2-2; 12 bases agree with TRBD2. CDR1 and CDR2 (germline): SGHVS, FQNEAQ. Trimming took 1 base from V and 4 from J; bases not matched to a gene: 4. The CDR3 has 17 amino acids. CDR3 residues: CASSLEGLAGITGELFF. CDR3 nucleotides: TGTGCCAGCAGCTTAGAGGGACTAGCGGGTATCACCGGGGAGCTGTTTTTT.

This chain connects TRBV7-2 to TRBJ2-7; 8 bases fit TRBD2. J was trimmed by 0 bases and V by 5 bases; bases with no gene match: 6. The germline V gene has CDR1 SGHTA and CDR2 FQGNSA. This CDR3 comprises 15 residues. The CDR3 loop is CASSVSGDPSYEQYF. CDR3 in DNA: TGTGCCAGCAGCGTTAGCGGGGACCCCTCCTACGAGCAGTACTTC.

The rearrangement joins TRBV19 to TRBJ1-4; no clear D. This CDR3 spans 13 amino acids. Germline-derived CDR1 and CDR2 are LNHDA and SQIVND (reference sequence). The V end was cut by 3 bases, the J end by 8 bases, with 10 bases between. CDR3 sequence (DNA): TGTGCCAGTAGTATCTTGAGTGGAGAAAAACTGTTTTTT. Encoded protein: CASSILSGEKLFF.

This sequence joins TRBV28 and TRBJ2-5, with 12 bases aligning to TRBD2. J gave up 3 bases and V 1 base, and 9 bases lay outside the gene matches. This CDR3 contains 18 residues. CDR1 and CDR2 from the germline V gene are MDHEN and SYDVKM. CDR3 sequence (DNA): TGTGCCAGCAGTTTATTCGCTAGCGGGAGGGCCTTAGAAGAGACCCAGTACTTC. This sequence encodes CASSLFASGRALEETQYF.

CDR3 region: CASSLRTGELFF. The CDR3 DNA follows: TGTGCCAGCAGCCTTCGGACCGGGGAGCTGTTTTTT. The rearrangement links TRBV11-3 to TRBJ2-2, with unresolved D. V was cut by 5 bases and J by 5 bases, with 6 bases left in between. The CDR3 has 12 residues. CDR1 and CDR2 from the germline V gene are SGHNT and YENEEA.